Listed below are T cell receptor beta chains from one sample, sequenced in a study of blood T cells in healthy people across ages. TCRdb called the 5' RACE reads again in MiXCR, with one record for every CDR3 protein. Here the sample spans a few hundred thousand distinct CDR3 sequences, roughly 28% being singletons. Specimen: blood. The receptor set was obtained from a woman aged 70-85 years in good health. Both conserved end residues are part of each CDR3. The D gene is left open where the match is weak. Clone size is not always given. Where it is, it says once, few, many or a class for expanded clones.

v_call: TRBV9
j_call: TRBJ1-1
d_call: -
clone_size: few
cdr3_length: 15
cdr3_aa: CASSGGQTMNTEAFF
cdr3_nt: TGTGCCAGCAGCGGAGGACAGACCATGAACACTGAAGCTTTCTTT

v_call: TRBV4-3
j_call: TRBJ1-2
d_call: -
clone_size: -
cdr3_length: 14
cdr3_aa: CASSTAQANYGYTF
cdr3_nt: TGCGCCAGCAGCACCGCCCAGGCTAACTATGGCTACACCTTC

v_call: TRBV5-1
j_call: TRBJ2-5
d_call: -
clone_size: -
cdr3_length: 15
cdr3_aa: CASSLAPAGQETQYF
cdr3_nt: TGCGCCAGCAGCTTGGCCCCGGCAGGACAAGAGACCCAGTACTTC

v_call: TRBV6-1
j_call: TRBJ1-2
d_call: -
clone_size: -
cdr3_length: 13
cdr3_aa: CASLRGINYGYTF
cdr3_nt: TGTGCCAGCCTCAGAGGGATAAACTATGGCTACACCTTC

v_call: TRBV27
j_call: TRBJ2-1
d_call: TRBD2
clone_size: -
cdr3_length: 15
cdr3_aa: CASRVSGGAHNEQFF
cdr3_nt: TGTGCCAGCAGGGTTAGCGGGGGGGCTCACAATGAGCAGTTCTTC

v_call: TRBV27
j_call: TRBJ1-3
d_call: -
clone_size: -
cdr3_length: 13
cdr3_aa: CASWASSGNTIYF
cdr3_nt: TGTGCCAGCTGGGCCTCCTCTGGAAACACCATATATTTT

v_call: TRBV6-1
j_call: TRBJ2-1
d_call: -
clone_size: -
cdr3_length: 14
cdr3_aa: CASSDSWGTSEQFF
cdr3_nt: TGTGCCAGCAGCGATTCTTGGGGGACCAGCGAGCAGTTCTTC

v_call: TRBV25-1
j_call: TRBJ2-3
d_call: -
clone_size: -
cdr3_length: 16
cdr3_aa: CASSGEDTRGTDTQYF
cdr3_nt: TGTGCCAGCAGTGGGGAGGACACGCGAGGGACAGATACGCAGTATTTT

v_call: TRBV5-4
j_call: TRBJ1-2
d_call: -
clone_size: few
cdr3_length: 15
cdr3_aa: CASSLGVISPYSYTF
cdr3_nt: TGTGCCAGCAGCTTGGGTGTAATTTCCCCTTATAGCTACACCTTC

v_call: TRBV5-1
j_call: TRBJ2-5
d_call: -
clone_size: many
cdr3_length: 14
cdr3_aa: CASSLLGAGETQYF
cdr3_nt: TGCGCCAGCAGCTTGTTGGGGGCAGGGGAGACCCAGTACTTC

v_call: TRBV20-1
j_call: TRBJ2-3
d_call: -
clone_size: few
cdr3_length: 16
cdr3_aa: CSARVSGSARTDTQYF
cdr3_nt: TGCAGTGCTAGAGTTTCAGGGAGCGCCCGCACAGATACGCAGTATTTT

v_call: TRBV5-1
j_call: TRBJ1-1
d_call: -
clone_size: -
cdr3_length: 14
cdr3_aa: CASSLAGVGTEAFF
cdr3_nt: TGCGCCAGCAGCTTGGCCGGGGTAGGGACTGAAGCTTTCTTT

v_call: TRBV7-9
j_call: TRBJ2-2
d_call: TRBD1
clone_size: few
cdr3_length: 15
cdr3_aa: CASSFGTGATGELFF
cdr3_nt: TGTGCCAGCAGCTTCGGGACAGGGGCCACCGGGGAGCTGTTTTTT

v_call: TRBV19
j_call: TRBJ2-1
d_call: TRBD1
clone_size: few
cdr3_length: 16
cdr3_aa: CASSRPGTGKRNEQFF
cdr3_nt: TGTGCCAGTAGCCGTCCCGGGACAGGGAAGAGGAATGAGCAGTTCTTC

v_call: TRBV24-1
j_call: TRBJ1-2
d_call: -
clone_size: -
cdr3_length: 12
cdr3_aa: CAAWTELYGYTF
cdr3_nt: TGTGCCGCCTGGACGGAGCTTTATGGCTACACCTTC

v_call: TRBV20-1
j_call: TRBJ2-5
d_call: -
clone_size: -
cdr3_length: 14
cdr3_aa: CSARDISDQETQYF
cdr3_nt: TGCAGTGCTAGAGATATAAGCGACCAAGAGACCCAGTACTTC

v_call: TRBV6-1
j_call: TRBJ2-7
d_call: TRBD2
clone_size: -
cdr3_length: 16
cdr3_aa: CASSAGLAGGSYEQYF
cdr3_nt: TGTGCCAGCAGTGCCGGACTAGCGGGGGGCTCCTATGAGCAGTACTTC

v_call: TRBV12-3/TRBV12-4
j_call: TRBJ2-7
d_call: TRBD2
clone_size: -
cdr3_length: 14
cdr3_aa: CASSLRLAGYEQYF
cdr3_nt: TGTGCCAGCAGTTTAAGGCTAGCGGGCTACGAGCAGTACTTC

v_call: TRBV6-1
j_call: TRBJ2-3
d_call: -
clone_size: -
cdr3_length: 19
cdr3_aa: CASSENLWSATPSTDTQYF
cdr3_nt: TGTGCCAGCAGTGAAAATCTCTGGTCAGCCACTCCTAGCACAGATACGCAGTATTTT

v_call: TRBV25-1
j_call: TRBJ1-4
d_call: -
clone_size: few
cdr3_length: 17
cdr3_aa: CASSARGGGPQNEKLFF
cdr3_nt: TGTGCCAGCAGTGCTCGCGGGGGGGGTCCTCAGAATGAAAAACTGTTTTTT

v_call: TRBV7-9
j_call: TRBJ2-4
d_call: -
clone_size: few
cdr3_length: 15
cdr3_aa: CASSLWGMDGGIQYF
cdr3_nt: TGTGCCAGCAGCTTGTGGGGGATGGACGGTGGCATTCAGTACTTC

v_call: TRBV7-3
j_call: TRBJ2-1
d_call: -
clone_size: -
cdr3_length: 16
cdr3_aa: CASSPQANPGIVGQFF
cdr3_nt: TGTGCCAGCAGCCCTCAGGCCAATCCAGGGATTGTGGGGCAGTTCTTC

v_call: TRBV7-2
j_call: TRBJ1-6
d_call: -
clone_size: few
cdr3_length: 16
cdr3_aa: CASSPHSTGSGSPLHF
cdr3_nt: TGTGCCAGCAGCCCCCACTCAACAGGGTCGGGGTCACCCCTCCACTTT

v_call: TRBV9
j_call: TRBJ2-5
d_call: TRBD2
clone_size: -
cdr3_length: 16
cdr3_aa: CASSVASGGAWETQYF
cdr3_nt: TGTGCCAGCAGCGTAGCTAGCGGGGGGGCCTGGGAGACCCAGTACTTC

v_call: TRBV9
j_call: TRBJ2-5
d_call: TRBD2
clone_size: -
cdr3_length: 15
cdr3_aa: CASSLQGTRGETQYF
cdr3_nt: TGTGCCAGCAGCCTTCAAGGGACTAGGGGGGAGACCCAGTACTTC

v_call: TRBV4-3
j_call: TRBJ2-3
d_call: -
clone_size: few
cdr3_length: 15
cdr3_aa: CASSQSPAGSDTQYF
cdr3_nt: TGCGCCAGCAGCCAATCCCCCGCAGGTTCTGATACGCAGTATTTT

v_call: TRBV24-1
j_call: TRBJ2-1
d_call: -
clone_size: -
cdr3_length: 17
cdr3_aa: CATSDLGSQAQLNEQFF
cdr3_nt: TGTGCCACCAGTGATTTGGGCAGCCAAGCGCAACTCAATGAGCAGTTCTTC

v_call: TRBV3-1
j_call: TRBJ2-5
d_call: -
clone_size: once
cdr3_length: 14
cdr3_aa: CASSHGTRGETQYF
cdr3_nt: TGTGCCAGCAGCCACGGCACTAGAGGAGAGACCCAGTACTTC

v_call: TRBV6-2/TRBV6-3
j_call: TRBJ2-1
d_call: -
clone_size: -
cdr3_length: 15
cdr3_aa: CASSYSGSGGNEQFF
cdr3_nt: TGTGCCAGCAGTTACTCGGGCAGTGGGGGCAATGAGCAGTTCTTC